There are many counts of the clone carrying this T cell receptor beta chain. Its specificity is unknown. This specimen belongs to a study of T cells in Graves' hyperthyroidism and ophthalmopathy. Study findings and constraints: A median about 7 months before onset, the model predicted ophthalmopathy.

RNA transcripts served as the template for amplifying TCR beta CDR3 regions. First-round RT-PCR targeting the TCR CDR3 was performed with the HTBI primer set. TCRdb re-analysed the multiplex PCR reads in MiXCR, keeping a single row per CDR3 protein. The data hold 300,000 to 450,000 distinct CDR3 sequences, with around a sixth observed a single time. The CDR3 runs to 14 residues. The germline V and J ends were trimmed by 2 bases and 3 bases, with 10 bases remaining between them. This clonotype was sampled from a woman aged 18 to 35 with Graves' hyperthyroidism that later progressed to Graves' ophthalmopathy. The sequencing sample was made of blood. The V gene is TRBV12-3 or TRBV12-4, the J gene TRBJ1-1; D is possibly TRBD1 (6 bases). DNA of the CDR3: TGTGCCAGCAGTTTAACGGCAGGGGACACTGAAGCTTTCTTT. Translated: CASSLTAGDTEAFF.